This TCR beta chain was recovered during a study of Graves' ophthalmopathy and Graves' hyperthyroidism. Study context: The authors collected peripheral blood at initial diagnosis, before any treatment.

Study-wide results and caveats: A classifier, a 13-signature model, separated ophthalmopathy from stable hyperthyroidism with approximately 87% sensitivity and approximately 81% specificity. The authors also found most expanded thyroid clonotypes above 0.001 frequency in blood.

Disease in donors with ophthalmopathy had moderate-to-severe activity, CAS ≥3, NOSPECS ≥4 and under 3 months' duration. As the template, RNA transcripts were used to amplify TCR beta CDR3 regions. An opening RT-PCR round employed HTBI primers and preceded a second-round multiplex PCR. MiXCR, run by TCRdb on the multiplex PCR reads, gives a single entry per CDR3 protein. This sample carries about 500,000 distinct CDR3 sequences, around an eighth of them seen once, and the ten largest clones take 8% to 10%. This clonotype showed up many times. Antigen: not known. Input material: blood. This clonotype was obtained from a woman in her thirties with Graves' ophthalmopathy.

CDR3 protein: CASSYSGRAQETQYF. CDR3 nucleotides: TGTGCCAGCAGTTACTCGGGGCGGGCCCAAGAGACCCAGTACTTC. The chain links TRBV6-5 to TRBJ2-5; D is perhaps TRBD1 or TRBD2 (5 bases each). Trimming took 0 bases from V and 1 from J, leaving 9 bases between them. This CDR3 region has 15 residues. The germline gives CDR1 MNHEY, CDR2 SVGAGI.